These 2 T cell receptor beta chains share one sample of origin, sequenced in a study of CD8+ T cells in alopecia areata. As to treatment: oral pan-JAK inhibitor, 5-10 mg twice daily. RNA was isolated and reverse transcribed to cDNA, the sequencing template. TCRdb's copy holds only in-frame clones and misses some; the assay was immunoSEQ multiplex PCR. The sample records roughly 210,000 clones, approximately 45% being singletons. This specimen was CD4+ T cells sorted from blood, taken at roughly week 36, from a patient treated with tofacitinib. The receptors here all came from a human donor with alopecia areata.

The rearrangement links TRBV4-1 to TRBJ1-2; maybe TRBD1 (5 bases). The CDR3 length is 15 residues. Germline assignment: CDR1 MGHRA and CDR2 YSYEKL. Deletions cut 0 bases from V and 2 bases from J, with 10 bases between. The CDR3: CASSQDIRGNYGYTF. The CDR3, as DNA: TGCGCCAGCAGCCAAGATATTCGGGGGAACTATGGCTACACCTTC.

The CDR3 DNA reads TGTGCCTGGGGCGCGTCTGGTTTGACCTTC. This translates into CAWGASGLTF. This chain links TRBV30 with TRBJ1-2, with D unclear. The germline V and J ends were trimmed by 5 bases and 14 bases, with 15 bases remaining between them. This CDR3 has 10 amino acids. Germline V lookup: CDR1 GTSNPN, CDR2 SVGIG (reference sequence).